One sample yielded the 21 T cell receptor beta chains listed below, sequenced in a study of regulatory T cells in long-lasting Graves disease (dated by TCRdb to about 2021). What this sample's time point label stands for: newly diagnosed GD, antithyroid drugs for less than 3 months. For both TCR sequencing and RNA sequencing, RNA was extracted from PBMCs using TRIzol. Library preparation was by multiplex PCR. The sample was run on an Illumina HiSeq 4000. iRepertoire HTBI primers and Arm-PCR amplification of CDR3 regions were used to construct TCR beta libraries. Using fastp trimming at Q25 and MiXCR clonotype assembly, TCRdb reanalyzed the public sequencing data and kept in-frame beta chains. Duplicate CDR3 protein sequences are folded into a single record with the most common DNA and genes. For this sample there are a few hundred thousand distinct CDR3 sequences; under 20% appear just once. The ten top clones hold 20% of the sample.

These records were also assigned to another study, of T cells in Graves' hyperthyroidism and ophthalmopathy.

The sample consisted of peripheral blood mononuclear cells (PBMCs), taken at new diagnosis, from a patient treated with antithyroid drugs. Every receptor here comes from a woman aged 18 to 35 with Graves disease. Donor details come from another sample of the same person, matched by shared clones.

The V and J genes are TRBV10-2 and TRBJ2-7; 7 bases line up with TRBD1. Germline CDR1 is WSHSY and CDR2 is SAAADI. Losses at the gene ends were 4 bases for V and 2 bases for J; bases not matched to a gene: 8. This CDR3 is 15 amino acids long. CDR3: CASSAGQDLTYEQYF. The CDR3, as DNA: TGCGCCAGCAGTGCCGGACAGGATCTGACCTACGAGCAGTACTTC.

In DNA, the CDR3 is TGCGCCAGCAGCTTGATCCGCGGCACCTCCTCTGGGGCCAACGTCCTGACTTTC. Its protein is CASSLIRGTSSGANVLTF. The chain couples TRBV5-1 to TRBJ2-6; D is undetermined. The CDR3 runs 18 residues. V was cut by 1 base and J by 0 bases, with 14 bases left in between. Germline lookup yields CDR1 SGHRS and CDR2 YFSETQ.

The sample holds many counts of this clonotype. The J gene is TRBJ1-1, the V gene TRBV28; D remains ambiguous. V was cut by 3 bases and J by 1 base, with 9 bases left in between. Per germline, CDR1 MDHEN and CDR2 SYDVKM. The CDR3 contains 14 residues. This CDR3 reads CASSFGRQNTEAFF. CDR3 nucleotides: TGTGCCAGCAGTTTTGGCAGGCAGAACACTGAAGCTTTCTTT.

This sequence joins TRBV19 and TRBJ1-1; TRBD1 matches at 10 bases. The CDR3 totals 15 residues. The V gene's germline CDR1 is LNHDA and CDR2 SQIVND (reference sequence). Trimming removed 5 bases from V and 4 bases from J; junction bases left unmatched: 7. CDR3 sequence: CASSLRRTGGTEAFF. Written as DNA, the CDR3 is TGTGCCAGTAGTCTGCGGCGGACAGGGGGCACTGAAGCTTTCTTT.

This clonotype has ten or more counts. The gene calls are TRBV5-1 and TRBJ2-3; D is possibly TRBD2 (6 bases). The CDR3 consists of 13 residues. Trimming took 0 bases from V and 7 from J, leaving 9 bases between them. CDR1 and CDR2 from the germline V gene are SGHRS and YFSETQ. The CDR3 nucleotides read TGCGCCAGCAGCTTGGATAGCGGATATACGCAGTATTTT. This codes for CASSLDSGYTQYF.

There are a few counts of this clonotype. This clone may be a read error of a much larger clone one base away. V is TRBV20-1 and J is TRBJ2-7; 8 bases fit TRBD1. Germline values: CDR1 DFQATT, CDR2 SNEGSKA (reference sequence). V lost 3 bases to trimming and J lost 2 bases; unmatched junction nucleotides: 3. The CDR3 has 13 amino acids. The CDR3 DNA sequence: TGCAGTGCTAGTGTGACAGGGGCCTACGAGCAGTACTTC. Translating gives CSASVTGAYEQYF.

As concerns this clonotype: This CDR3 fails to terminate in the conserved phenylalanine or tryptophan, so it likely reflects a read error. This chain uses TRBV6-8 with TRBJ1-3, with D tentatively TRBD1 (6 bases). The V gene's germline CDR1 is MNHGY and CDR2 SAAAGT. The CDR3 sequence is 16 residues long. Trimming left V 10 bases short and J 3 bases short, with 22 bases between. The CDR3 DNA is TGTGCCAACAGCCTGACGTGGCAGGGGAATGGAAACACCATATATTCT. The encoded protein is CANSLTWQGNGNTIYS.

Regarding this clonotype: This likely reflects a read error, since a far larger clone is one base away. V usage is TRBV5-1 and J usage is TRBJ2-7, with D perhaps TRBD2 (6 bases). Germline V CDR1 and CDR2: SGHRS, YFSETQ. The CDR3 runs to 14 residues. V lost 6 bases, J lost 7 bases, and 20 bases lay in between. The CDR3 coding sequence is TGCGCCAGCACTCAGAGTTACGGGGGATATGAGCAGTACTTC. Translated, it gives CASTQSYGGYEQYF.

This clonotype was seen at least ten times. The chain employs TRBV2 and TRBJ2-5; TRBD1 matches at 9 bases. Germline V gene data show CDR1 as SNHLY and CDR2 as FYNNEI. The V gene end was trimmed by 3 bases and the J gene end by 4 bases; junction bases not matched to a gene: 6. The CDR3 contains 15 residues. The CDR3 DNA is TGTGCCAGCAGTGAGGGGATGGGACAGGGAGAGACCCAGTACTTC. Translation gives CASSEGMGQGETQYF.

The V and J genes are TRBV6-1 and TRBJ2-1; D may correspond to TRBD1 or TRBD2 (5 bases each). This CDR3 is built from 17 residues. Germline values: CDR1 MNHNS, CDR2 SASEGT. The ends were cut back, 8 bases at V and 6 bases at J, with 26 bases in the middle. DNA for the CDR3: TGTGCCAGCGAGGGCAACATTGGGGCATTGTGGGGCAATGAGCAGTTCTTC. This codes for CASEGNIGALWGNEQFF.

This clonotype came up many times. The V gene is TRBV11-2, the J gene TRBJ1-5; D is possibly TRBD1 (5 bases). Trimming took off 5 bases at V and 4 bases at J, with 15 bases between the two ends. CDR1 is SGHAT, CDR2 FQNNGV, per germline. The CDR3 spans 15 residues. The CDR3 is CASSPRGWGNQPQHF. CDR3 DNA: TGTGCCAGCAGCCCGAGAGGTTGGGGGAATCAGCCCCAGCATTTT.

This clonotype was counted between two and nine times. The V and J genes are TRBV20-1 and TRBJ2-7; the match to TRBD1 covers 7 bases. The germline CDR1 and CDR2 sequences are DFQATT and SNEGSKA (reference sequence). Trimming at V came to 0 bases and at J to 0 bases, leaving 8 bases not matched to a gene. CDR3 length: 16 amino acids. The CDR3 reads CSARDYRTGSSYEQYF. The CDR3 bases are TGCAGTGCTAGAGATTATCGGACAGGCTCCTCCTACGAGCAGTACTTC.

This clonotype was counted between two and nine times. It differs at one base from a far larger clone, so likely a read error. The chain carries TRBV7-2 and TRBJ2-7; the D gene is possibly TRBD2 (5 bases). CDR1 and CDR2 from the germline V gene are SGHTA and FQGNSA. The CDR3 spans 11 residues. Trimming removed 6 bases at V and 7 bases at J, with 10 bases between. Here the CDR3 reads CASSSEGEQYF. The CDR3 coding sequence is TGTGCCAGCAGTTCCGAGGGTGAGCAGTACTTC.

This clonotype was seen repeatedly, ten times or more. This sequence joins TRBV2 and TRBJ2-7; perhaps D is TRBD1 or TRBD2 (6 bases each). Germline-derived CDR1 and CDR2 are SNHLY and FYNNEI. The CDR3 runs to 15 residues. Trimming pared 2 bases from V and 1 base from J, leaving 12 bases between. CDR3 nucleotides: TGTGCCAGCAGTGAACCGTGGGGGGCGTCCTACGAGCAGTACTTC. Its protein is CASSEPWGASYEQYF.

At least ten counts were recorded for this clonotype. The chain carries TRBV12-3 or TRBV12-4 and TRBJ2-6; no clear D. This CDR3 spans 13 amino acids. V dropped 5 bases and J dropped 1 base, with 3 bases sitting between them. CDR3 in DNA: TGTGCCAGCAGTGGATCTGGGGCCAACGTCCTGACTTTC. This sequence encodes CASSGSGANVLTF.

This clonotype was counted at least ten times. The V and J genes are TRBV10-2 and TRBJ2-3; TRBD2 aligns across 12 bases. Per the germline V gene, CDR1 is WSHSY and CDR2 is SAAADI. CDR3 size: 16 residues. Germline trimming cut 4 bases from V and 1 base from J; bases unmatched to any gene: 3. This CDR3 reads CASSARLAGGTDTQYF. CDR3 in DNA: TGCGCCAGCAGTGCGCGACTAGCGGGGGGCACAGATACGCAGTATTTT.

This clonotype was seen repeatedly, ten times or more. The chain has TRBV6-5 and TRBJ2-2; D is possibly TRBD2 (6 bases). Germline V CDR1 and CDR2: MNHEY, SVGAGI. V lost 4 bases to trimming and J lost 0 bases, with 9 bases between them. The CDR3 contains 15 residues. As DNA, the CDR3 is TGTGCCAGCAGTTCCCCGGGAGCGAACACCGGGGAGCTGTTTTTT. Translation: CASSSPGANTGELFF.

In its sample, this clonotype was seen many times. The genes are TRBV7-2 and TRBJ2-3, with a tentative D call TRBD1 (5 bases). The CDR3 covers 15 residues. CDR1 SGHTA and CDR2 FQGNSA come from the germline V gene. Trimming pared 5 bases from V and 2 bases from J, leaving 14 bases between. CDR3 loop: CASSLRQRYTDTQYF. The CDR3 DNA reads TGTGCCAGCAGCCTTAGACAGAGATACACAGATACGCAGTATTTT.

This clonotype came up many times. This rearrangement joins TRBV7-6 to TRBJ2-1; TRBD2 might be the D (6 bases). The CDR3 covers 15 residues. Trimming removed 1 base from V and 6 bases from J, with 13 bases in between. Germline loops: CDR1 SGHVS, CDR2 FNYEAQ. The CDR3 here is CASSLVDYVPNEQFF. DNA for the CDR3: TGTGCCAGCAGCTTAGTGGACTACGTCCCCAATGAGCAGTTCTTC. Drawing the rest from reference TRBV7-6 and TRBJ2-1, the complete variable domain is GAGVSQSPRYKVTKRGQDVALRCDPISGHVSLYWYRQALGQGPEFLTYFNYEAQQDKSGLPNDRFSAERPEGSISTLTIQRTEQRDSAMYRCASSLVDYVPNEQFFGPGTRLTVL.

This clonotype was observed many times. The V and J genes are TRBV9 and TRBJ1-2, with D hard to call. The CDR3 is made up of 14 amino acids. Deletions cut 4 bases from V and 0 bases from J, with 10 bases between. Germline V gives CDR1 SGDLS, CDR2 YYNGEE. CDR3 residues: CASSPRGTNYGYTF. The CDR3 DNA reads as TGTGCCAGCAGCCCCCGTGGGACTAACTATGGCTACACCTTC.

This clonotype was detected many times. The chain is built from TRBV12-3 or TRBV12-4 and TRBJ1-5; D might be TRBD1 (6 bases). Trimming stripped 6 bases from V and 5 bases from J, with 11 bases between. This CDR3 is 13 amino acids long. The CDR3 here is CASSSNRDQPQHF. The CDR3 nucleotides read TGTGCCAGCAGCAGTAACAGGGATCAGCCCCAGCATTTT.